The 2 T cell receptor beta chains in this list originate from one sample, sequenced in a study of blood T cell repertoires in COVID-19. This table comes from immunoSEQ multiplex PCR, and its TCRdb copy is limited to in-frame clones, with some not included. Of over 30,000 clones listed, 88% are singletons. The sequencing input was peripheral blood. The receptor source for this set is a human donor in a cohort sampled during active COVID-19.

This rearrangement joins TRBV2 to TRBJ1-1, with D uncertain. In germline, CDR1 is SNHLY, CDR2 FYNNEI. V lost 5 bases and J 0 bases, leaving 13 bases between the germline ends. The CDR3 contains 15 residues. CDR3 bases: TGTGCCAGCAGTCCGGTCGCTACTATGAACACTGAAGCTTTCTTT. This translates into CASSPVATMNTEAFF.

The V and J genes are TRBV28 and TRBJ2-1; 13 nucleotides match TRBD2. Germline V CDR1 and CDR2: MDHEN, SYDVKM. V trimming: 5 bases; J trimming: 0 bases; junction bases outside the gene matches: 4. The CDR3 spans 17 residues. CDR3 nucleotide sequence: TGTGCCAGCAGTACCCGGACTAGCGGGGGCTCCTACAATGAGCAGTTCTTC. It specifies CASSTRTSGGSYNEQFF.